The 29 T cell receptor beta chains reported below all come from one sample, sequenced in a study of response to subunit inactivated influenza vaccine. TCRdb re-derived calls from the RT-PCR reads in MiXCR, one entry per CDR3 protein. The table shows over 750,000 distinct CDR3 sequences, with less than 25% occurring only once. This specimen consisted of PBMCs from blood, obtained more than 4 days after vaccination. Receptor source: a man aged 45-65 years who received an inactivated influenza vaccine.

The CDR3 coding sequence is TGTGCCACCAGTGATTCTTGGACAGGGGGCCACGAGCAGTACTTC. Translated: CATSDSWTGGHEQYF. This chain connects TRBV24-1 to TRBJ2-7, with 11 bases that match TRBD1. J lost 5 bases, V lost 2 bases, and 4 bases had no gene match. The CDR3 contains 15 residues. Looked up from germline, CDR1 is KGHDR and CDR2 is SFDVKD.

The chain joins TRBV6-6 to TRBJ2-3; no clear D gene. V lost 4 bases, J lost 6 bases, and 11 bases lay in between. This CDR3 contains 13 residues. Germline CDR1 reads MNHNY; CDR2 reads SVGAGI (reference sequence). The DNA of the CDR3 is TGTGCCAGCAGTTTCCCCCCAGCCGATACGCAGTATTTT. Translated, it gives CASSFPPADTQYF.

There are a few counts of this clonotype. The J gene is TRBJ1-3, the V gene TRBV12-3 or TRBV12-4, with 7 bases matching TRBD1. This CDR3 spans 17 amino acids. V was clipped by 1 base and J by 3 bases; unmatched bases: 9. The CDR3 DNA reads TGTGCCAGCAGTTTAGGTTTCGTCGACAGGGTTGGAAACACCATATATTTT. Encoded protein: CASSLGFVDRVGNTIYF.

The chain uses TRBV15 and TRBJ2-7; D uncertain. V lost 0 bases and J 0 bases, leaving 9 bases between the germline ends. The CDR3 totals 15 residues. CDR1 and CDR2 from the germline V gene are LNHNV and YYDKDF (reference sequence). As DNA, the CDR3 is TGTGCCACCAGCAGAGAAAAAGGGTTCTCCTACGAGCAGTACTTC. Translated, it gives CATSREKGFSYEQYF.

The chain employs TRBV9 and TRBJ2-7, with TRBD2 identical over 9 bases. Trimming cost V 0 bases and J 7 bases; bases outside gene matches: 17. Germline loops: CDR1 SGDLS, CDR2 YYNGEE. This CDR3 is 18 amino acids long. CDR3 DNA: TGTGCCAGCAGCGTAGGGCCAGTGGAGAGCGGGAGGTCGGGGGAGCAGTACTTC. Amino acid sequence: CASSVGPVESGRSGEQYF.

This clonotype was recorded a few times. This chain links TRBV29-1 with TRBJ2-1; D is ambiguous. The germline CDR1 and CDR2 sequences are SQVTM and ANQGSEA. The germline V and J ends were trimmed by 4 bases and 4 bases, with 11 bases remaining between them. This CDR3 spans 13 amino acids. CDR3 in DNA: TGCAGCGTTGTAGAGACCCCTTACAATGAGCAGTTCTTC. This codes for CSVVETPYNEQFF.

This clonotype showed up just a few times. The gene calls are TRBV5-1 and TRBJ2-7, with 8 bases matching TRBD2. In germline, CDR1 is SGHRS, CDR2 YFSETQ. V gave up 4 bases and J gave up 6 bases; unmatched junction bases: 6. There are 13 residues in the CDR3. CDR3: CASSPGTSFEQYF. The CDR3 nucleotides are TGCGCCAGCAGCCCTGGGACTAGTTTCGAGCAGTACTTC.

This clonotype has ten or more counts. The chain couples TRBV4-1 to TRBJ2-2, with 8 nucleotides matching TRBD2. Germline V gives CDR1 MGHRA, CDR2 YSYEKL. This CDR3 has 17 residues. V lost 1 base and J lost 3; bases outside the gene matches: 7. This chain's CDR3 is CASSQGPGGRHTGELFF. The CDR3 DNA sequence: TGCGCCAGCAGCCAAGGTCCGGGGGGGCGGCACACCGGGGAGCTGTTTTTT.

There are a few counts of this clonotype. V and J are TRBV6-4 and TRBJ1-6, with unresolved D. Germline V gene sequence: CDR1 MRHNA, CDR2 SNTAGT. The V and J ends lost 3 bases and 2 bases respectively, with 8 bases between them. This CDR3 region has 15 residues. CDR3 in amino acids: CASSESDAYNSPLHF. The CDR3 DNA reads TGTGCCAGCAGTGAGTCGGACGCCTATAATTCACCCCTCCACTTT.

This clonotype has a count of ten or more. The chain is built from TRBV20-1 and TRBJ2-5, with TRBD2 matching over 13 bases. The germline gives CDR1 DFQATT, CDR2 SNEGSKA (reference sequence). J lost 1 base, V lost 5 bases, and 4 bases had no gene match. This CDR3 is 15 amino acids long. The CDR3: CSASTSGGLQETQYF. CDR3 nucleotide sequence: TGCAGTGCTTCGACTAGCGGGGGGCTCCAAGAGACCCAGTACTTC.

Ten or more counts support this clonotype. The chain combines TRBV6-1 with TRBJ1-1; TRBD1 aligns across 7 bases. This CDR3 has 14 amino acids. Germline V gene lookup returns CDR1 MNHNS and CDR2 SASEGT. J gave up 3 bases and V 4 bases, and 5 bases lay outside the gene matches. The CDR3 loop reads CASSGQGDHTEAFF. CDR3 DNA sequence: TGTGCCAGCAGTGGACAGGGCGATCACACTGAAGCTTTCTTT.

The rearrangement joins TRBV6-1 to TRBJ1-6; no definite D call. The CDR3 sequence is 15 residues long. Germline V gives CDR1 MNHNS, CDR2 SASEGT. V was cut by 8 bases and J by 2 bases, with 13 bases left in between. In DNA, the CDR3 is TGTGCCAGCGCCTCCGATCTGGCCTATAATTCACCCCTCCACTTT. This encodes CASASDLAYNSPLHF.

V usage is TRBV7-2 and J usage is TRBJ2-3, with 8 bases matching TRBD2. Germline V gene lookup returns CDR1 SGHTA and CDR2 FQGNSA. CDR3 length: 15 residues. Losses at the gene ends were 5 bases for V and 6 bases for J; bases not matched to a gene: 10. The CDR3 sequence is CASSPNRPGGDTQYF. CDR3 DNA sequence: TGTGCCAGCAGCCCCAACCGACCGGGAGGGGATACGCAGTATTTT. The full variable domain, completed using reference TRBV7-2 and TRBJ2-3, is GAGVSQSPSNKVTEKGKDVELRCDPISGHTALYWYRQSLGQGLEFLIYFQGNSAPDKSGLPSDRFSAERTGGSVSTLTIQRTQQEDSAVYLCASSPNRPGGDTQYFGPGTRLTVL.

This clonotype was counted between two and nine times. The rearrangement links TRBV20-1 to TRBJ2-1, with 10 bases that match TRBD2. Germline CDR1 is DFQATT and CDR2 is SNEGSKA (reference sequence). The junction had 4 bases not matched to a gene; V was cut back by 6 bases and J by 5 bases. The CDR3 spans 13 residues. The chain's CDR3 is CSAGTSVNNEQFF. CDR3 nucleotide sequence: TGCAGTGCCGGGACTAGCGTAAACAATGAGCAGTTCTTC.

J is TRBJ2-3 and V is TRBV20-1, with D perhaps TRBD1 (6 bases). Trimming stripped 3 bases from V and 4 bases from J, with 20 bases between. Germline V gene data show CDR1 as DFQATT and CDR2 as SNEGSKA (reference sequence). The CDR3 has 16 residues. CDR3 bases: TGCAGTGCTAGGCCCCACAGGGCAGTTCACGCAGATACGCAGTATTTT. It yields the protein CSARPHRAVHADTQYF.

The rearrangement uses TRBV29-1 and TRBJ2-7; 10 nucleotides match TRBD1. V gave up 6 bases and J gave up 6 bases; unmatched junction bases: 8. Germline-derived CDR1 and CDR2 are SQVTM and ANQGSEA. The CDR3 runs 13 residues. The CDR3 region has the DNA TGCAGCGTGTCCGGGACAGGGGTGCGCGAGCAGTACTTC. This encodes CSVSGTGVREQYF.

V is TRBV5-1 and J is TRBJ1-2; no clear D gene. V dropped 0 bases and J dropped 4 bases, with 7 bases sitting between them. Germline V gives CDR1 SGHRS, CDR2 YFSETQ. CDR3 size: 13 residues. The CDR3 loop is CASSLDAGYGYTF. CDR3 DNA sequence: TGCGCCAGCAGCTTGGACGCCGGCTATGGCTACACCTTC.

The chain couples TRBV5-1 to TRBJ2-7, with TRBD2 matching 10 bases. V lost 4 bases to trimming and J lost 7 bases; unmatched junction nucleotides: 14. Germline CDR1 SGHRS, CDR2 YFSETQ. The CDR3 extends over 16 amino acids. This CDR3 is CASSPEPGLASGEQYF. CDR3 nucleotide sequence: TGCGCCAGCAGCCCAGAGCCGGGACTAGCGTCGGGGGAGCAGTACTTC.

This clonotype was recorded a few times. The J gene is TRBJ1-1, the V gene TRBV7-8, with unresolved D. This CDR3 has 14 amino acids. Trimming removed 2 bases at V and 1 base at J, with 8 bases between. CDR1 and CDR2 from the germline V gene are SGHVS and FQNEAQ. This CDR3 is CASSLIGPNTEAFF. CDR3 DNA: TGTGCCAGCAGCTTAATTGGACCGAACACTGAAGCTTTCTTT.

A few counts support this clonotype. The V gene is TRBV10-3, the J gene TRBJ1-1; 9 bases agree with TRBD1. This CDR3 comprises 15 residues. J gave up 4 bases and V 8 bases, and 11 bases lay outside the gene matches. The V gene's germline CDR1 is ENHRY and CDR2 SYGVKD. CDR3 amino acids: CAIRRTGGAGTEAFF. The CDR3 nucleotides are TGTGCCATCCGACGCACAGGGGGCGCGGGCACTGAAGCTTTCTTT.

There are many counts of this clonotype. This chain joins TRBV20-1 and TRBJ1-6, with TRBD1 identical over 7 bases. Germline V gene data show CDR1 as DFQATT and CDR2 as SNEGSKA (reference sequence). The CDR3 consists of 15 residues. Trimming took 2 bases from V and 7 from J; bases not matched to a gene: 8. For the CDR3, the DNA is TGCAGTGCTAGAACCTCCGGGACAGCAAATTCACCCCTCCACTTT. Translating it yields CSARTSGTANSPLHF.

This rearrangement joins TRBV7-9 to TRBJ2-3, with D unresolved. The CDR3 is 13 residues long. Trimming removed 5 bases at V and 7 bases at J, with 13 bases between. From germline, CDR1 is SEHNR and CDR2 FQNEAQ (reference sequence). CDR3 sequence: CASSDEWGNTQYF. CDR3 sequence (DNA): TGTGCCAGCAGCGACGAATGGGGTAATACGCAGTATTTT.

This clonotype was seen once. The chain carries TRBV18 and TRBJ2-4; no clear D gene. CDR3 size: 13 residues. The V gene's germline CDR1 is KGHSH and CDR2 LQKENI. Trimming stripped 0 bases from V and 5 bases from J, with 5 bases between. The CDR3 nucleotides read TGTGCCAGCTCACCACCATCGGAAAACATTCAGTACTTC. It translates to CASSPPSENIQYF.

The chain employs TRBV2 and TRBJ2-1, with D possibly being TRBD1 or TRBD2 (5 bases each). This CDR3 is 14 amino acids long. V was cut by 6 bases and J by 4 bases, with 13 bases left in between. Germline lookup yields CDR1 SNHLY and CDR2 FYNNEI. Here the CDR3 DNA reads TGTGCCAGCAGGCCCCGGGGCCGGTACAATGAGCAGTTCTTC. Amino acids: CASRPRGRYNEQFF.

This clonotype was recorded a few times. J is TRBJ2-1 and V is TRBV24-1; 9 bases are a match to TRBD1. V dropped 5 bases and J dropped 6; count of bases not matched to a gene: 10. CDR3 length equals 16 residues. Germline V gene sequence: CDR1 KGHDR, CDR2 SFDVKD. CDR3 bases: TGTGCCACCAGTGGAAAACAGGGGGCCTTGGTCAATGAGCAGTTCTTC. This codes for CATSGKQGALVNEQFF.

The chain uses TRBV10-3 and TRBJ2-5; 13 positions match TRBD2. Germline V gives CDR1 ENHRY, CDR2 SYGVKD. The CDR3 runs 18 residues. J gave up 4 bases and V 0 bases, and 8 bases lay outside the gene matches. CDR3 amino acids: CAISESRTSGSSGETQYF. The CDR3, as DNA: TGTGCCATCAGTGAGTCGAGGACTAGCGGGAGTAGTGGAGAGACCCAGTACTTC.

The chain employs TRBV28 and TRBJ2-1; 11 bases fit TRBD2. The CDR3 is made up of 16 amino acids. Germline V gene lookup returns CDR1 MDHEN and CDR2 SYDVKM. V shed 3 bases and J 10 bases; nucleotides not matched to a gene: 11. CDR3: CASSFPYSGRAGEQFF. The CDR3 nucleotides read TGTGCCAGCAGTTTCCCCTATAGCGGGAGGGCCGGGGAGCAGTTCTTC.

Only a few counts were recorded for this clonotype. CDR3 DNA sequence: TGTGCCAGCAGTTTGACCCTAGTAGGGGCTAGCGGGGCACTGGGGGACATTCAGTACTTC. Its protein product is CASSLTLVGASGALGDIQYF. The chain is built from TRBV12-3 or TRBV12-4 and TRBJ2-4; 9 bases agree with TRBD2. This CDR3 is built from 20 residues. After removal of 3 bases from V and 8 bases from J, the junction contained 23 bases not matched to a gene.

In its sample, this clonotype was seen a few times. The chain carries TRBV18 and TRBJ2-5, with D tentatively TRBD2 (6 bases). From germline, CDR1 is KGHSH and CDR2 LQKENI. CDR3 length: 17 residues. The ends were cut back, 0 bases at V and 1 base at J, with 15 bases in the middle. The CDR3 DNA reads TGTGCCAGCTCACCACCAGTTCGGGAGATGGGCCAAGAGACCCAGTACTTC. Translating it yields CASSPPVREMGQETQYF.